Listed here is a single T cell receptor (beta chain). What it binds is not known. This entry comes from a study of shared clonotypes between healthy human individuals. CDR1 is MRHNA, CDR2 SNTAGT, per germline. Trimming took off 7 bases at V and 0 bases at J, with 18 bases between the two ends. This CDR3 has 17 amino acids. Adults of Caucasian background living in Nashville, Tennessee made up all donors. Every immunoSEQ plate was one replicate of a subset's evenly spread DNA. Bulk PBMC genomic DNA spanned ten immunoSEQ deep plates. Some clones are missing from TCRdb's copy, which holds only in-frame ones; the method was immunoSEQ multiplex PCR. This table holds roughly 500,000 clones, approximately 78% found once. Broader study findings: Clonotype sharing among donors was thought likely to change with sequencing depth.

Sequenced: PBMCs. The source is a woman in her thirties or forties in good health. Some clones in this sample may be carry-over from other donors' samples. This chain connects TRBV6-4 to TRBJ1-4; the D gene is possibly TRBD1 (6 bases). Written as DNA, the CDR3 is TGTGCCAGCACCGAGTCGGGGGCCAAGGCAACTAATGAAAAACTGTTTTTT. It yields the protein CASTESGAKATNEKLFF.